Listed below are T cell receptor beta chains from one sample, sequenced in a study of control samples from healthy donors and cancer patients. Generated by immunoSEQ multiplex PCR, the TCRdb table keeps only in-frame clones and is missing some. The sample lists 120,000 or so clones, about 89% occurring once. Material: blood. Receptors originate from a man aged 50-59 years in good health. Each CDR3 is given with its conserved first and last residue. A D gene is named only where the DNA matches it firmly. The size field is filled for only some rows; it gives once, few, many or a size class.

v_call	j_call	clone_size	d_call	cdr3_nt	cdr3_aa
TRBV11-3	TRBJ1-1	NA	TRBD1	TGTGCCAGCAGCCCGGGACAGGGAGACGTGAACACTGAAGCTTTCTTT	CASSPGQGDVNTEAFF
TRBV5-8	TRBJ2-5	once	NA	TGTGCCAGCCGTGTGGAGACCCAGTACTTC	CASRVETQYF
TRBV9	TRBJ2-3	NA	TRBD2	TGTGCCAGCAGCGTAGCTCCAGCGGGGGGGGAGGATACGCAGTATTTT	CASSVAPAGGEDTQYF
TRBV7-8	TRBJ2-3	NA	NA	TGTGCCAGCAGCCCTGGGAGGCCCAATACGCAGTATTTT	CASSPGRPNTQYF
TRBV5-1	TRBJ1-2	NA	TRBD1	TGCGCCAGCAGCCCGGACAGGGCTGACGGCTACACCTTC	CASSPDRADGYTF
TRBV21-1	TRBJ2-7	NA	NA	TGTGCCAGCGCCCCCCCCATGCCGGACTCCTACGAGCAGTACTTC	CASAPPMPDSYEQYF
TRBV3-1/TRBV3-2	TRBJ1-2	NA	NA	TGTGCCAGCAGCCAAGAGACTAGCGGGGTGAAGGACTATGGCTACACCTTC	CASSQETSGVKDYGYTF
TRBV10-3	TRBJ2-5	once	NA	TGTGCCATCCGTAGGGGGGAAACAGAAGAGACCCAGTACTTC	CAIRRGETEETQYF
TRBV19	TRBJ2-5	NA	TRBD1	TGTGCCAGTAGTTTCCGGACAGGGGGATTGGAGACCCAGTACTTC	CASSFRTGGLETQYF
TRBV5-6	TRBJ2-7	once	TRBD1	TGTGCCAGCAGCCAACGGGACAGAGGAGCCCTCGAGCAGTACTTC	CASSQRDRGALEQYF
TRBV6-2/TRBV6-3	TRBJ1-2	NA	NA	TGTGCCAGCAGTGAGCAGAGCTATGGCTACACCTTC	CASSEQSYGYTF
TRBV6-4	TRBJ2-5	NA	TRBD1	TGTGCCAGCAGCCCTGACAGGGGAGAGACCCAGTACTTC	CASSPDRGETQYF
TRBV6-6	TRBJ1-3	NA	NA	TGTGCCAGCAGCACTAACCCAGAATTCTCTGGAAACACCATATATTTT	CASSTNPEFSGNTIYF
TRBV14	TRBJ2-3	NA	NA	TGTGCCAGCAGCCAAGATAAGTACCTGGGAGATACGCAGTATTTT	CASSQDKYLGDTQYF
TRBV5-1	TRBJ2-5	NA	TRBD1	TGCGCCAGCAGCTCGGACAGGGAAGAGACCCAGTACTTC	CASSSDREETQYF
TRBV5-8	TRBJ1-1	NA	TRBD1	TGTGCCAGCAGCTGGGACAGGCCGAACACTGAAGCTTTCTTT	CASSWDRPNTEAFF
TRBV6-4	TRBJ2-2	NA	TRBD2	TGTGCCAGCAGTGAAAGCGGGGGGTCGAACACCGGGGAGCTGTTTTTT	CASSESGGSNTGELFF
TRBV5-5	TRBJ2-5	NA	NA	TGTGCCAGCAGCCTTTTTCAAGAGACCCAGTACTTC	CASSLFQETQYF
TRBV24-1	TRBJ1-2	NA	TRBD1	TGTGCCACCAGTGATTTCAGGGGGCAGTCCTATGGCTACACCTTC	CATSDFRGQSYGYTF
TRBV7-8	TRBJ2-3	once	NA	TGTGCCAGCAGCTTGGGACTTTCAGATACGCAGTATTTT	CASSLGLSDTQYF
TRBV9	TRBJ2-3	NA	NA	TGTGCCAGCAGCGTAGGGCAGGGGTTGGATACGCAGTATTTT	CASSVGQGLDTQYF
TRBV29-1	TRBJ1-2	NA	NA	TGCAGCGCCGGGACGGGGGGCTACACCTTC	CSAGTGGYTF
TRBV2	TRBJ1-2	NA	NA	TGTGCCAGCAGTGAGATCAGCAGGAACTATGGCTACACCTTC	CASSEISRNYGYTF
TRBV3-1/TRBV3-2	TRBJ1-4	NA	NA	TGTGCCAGCAGCAAGGGGTTTGAAGGTGAAAAACTGTTTTTT	CASSKGFEGEKLFF
TRBV7-6	TRBJ1-1	NA	NA	TGTGCCAGCAGCTTAGCCGAACAGGAGTCGAGGGGAATGAACACTGAAGCTTTCTTT	CASSLAEQESRGMNTEAFF
TRBV5-1	TRBJ1-5	NA	NA	TGCGCCAGCAGCTTGATGGGGGACAATCAGCCCCAGCATTTT	CASSLMGDNQPQHF
TRBV11-2	TRBJ2-7	NA	NA	TGTGCCAGCAGCCTGGCACCAGCATACGAGCAGTACTTC	CASSLAPAYEQYF
TRBV5-4	TRBJ1-2	NA	TRBD1	TGTGCCAGCAGCTCAGGACAGGGCAACTATGGCTACACCTTC	CASSSGQGNYGYTF
TRBV9	TRBJ2-3	NA	NA	TGTGCCAGCAGCGTACCTAGCACAGATACGCAGTATTTT	CASSVPSTDTQYF
TRBV7-8	TRBJ1-1	once	NA	TGTGCCAGCAGCTTAGCTGTCATCGGGAACACTGAAGCTTTCTTT	CASSLAVIGNTEAFF
TRBV6-5	TRBJ2-7	NA	TRBD1	TGTGCCAGCAGTACTCCCGGGACAGGCTCTCACGAGCAGTACTTC	CASSTPGTGSHEQYF